The 15 T cell receptor beta chains below come from one sample, sequenced in a study of T-cell reconstitution after alpha-beta-depleted transplantation in children. The authors prepared the TCRbeta library with unique molecular identifiers. From the PCR reads, TCRdb called clonotypes with MiXCR, one entry per CDR3 protein. The sample has more than 400,000 distinct CDR3 sequences, approximately 41% seen once. The sequences come from PBMCs, collected before TCRalphabeta/CD19-depleted stem cell transplant. The origin of the receptors is a girl aged 2 to 9 with aplastic anemia, due to receive a stem cell transplant.

This chain uses TRBV20-1 with TRBJ1-6, with D possibly TRBD1 on 6 matching bases. Germline loops: CDR1 DFQATT, CDR2 SNEGSKA (reference sequence). The V end was cut by 0 bases, the J end by 9 bases, with 18 bases between. This CDR3 is 16 amino acids long. CDR3 DNA: TGCAGTGCTAGAGATAAAATAACAGGGATCCGTTCACCCCTCCACTTT. This codes for CSARDKITGIRSPLHF.

V usage is TRBV20-1 and J usage is TRBJ2-7; no firm D call. Trimming stripped 4 bases from V and 0 bases from J, with 10 bases between. This CDR3 is 13 amino acids long. Per germline, CDR1 DFQATT and CDR2 SNEGSKA (reference sequence). The DNA for the CDR3 is TGCAGTGCTAAGGCGGAAAACTCCTACGAGCAGTACTTC. Protein: CSAKAENSYEQYF.

This clonotype was picked up many times. The V call is TRBV20-1, the J call TRBJ1-5; D is perhaps TRBD1 (5 bases). This CDR3 contains 12 residues. V shed 3 bases and J shed 7 bases, with 10 bases lying between them. Germline CDR1 and CDR2: DFQATT and SNEGSKA (reference sequence). CDR3 in amino acids: CSASREGQPQHF. The CDR3 DNA reads as TGCAGTGCTAGCAGGGAAGGGCAGCCCCAGCATTTT.

CDR3 residues: CASSLVRGDQETQYF. CDR3 DNA: TGTGCCAGCAGCTTAGTACGTGGAGACCAAGAGACCCAGTACTTC. The gene calls are TRBV7-9 and TRBJ2-5; D unclear. The germline gives CDR1 SEHNR, CDR2 FQNEAQ (reference sequence). V was clipped by 1 base and J by 0 bases, with 9 bases between them. The CDR3 contains 15 residues.

This clonotype was observed many times. The chain joins TRBV18 to TRBJ2-1; no definite D call. Germline lookup yields CDR1 KGHSH and CDR2 LQKENI. This CDR3 is built from 16 residues. V lost 2 bases and J lost 2, with 13 bases in between. For the CDR3, the DNA is TGTGCCAGCTCACCATCACACCTACAAACCTACAATGAGCAGTTCTTC. It encodes CASSPSHLQTYNEQFF. The full variable domain, rest sourced from reference TRBV18 and TRBJ2-1, is NAGVMQNPRHLVRRRGQEARLRCSPMKGHSHVYWYRQLPEEGLKFMVYLQKENIIDESGMPKERFSAEFPKEGPSILRIQQVVRGDSAAYFCASSPSHLQTYNEQFFGPGTRLTVL.

The chain uses TRBV20-1 and TRBJ1-1; D uncertain. This CDR3 is built from 17 residues. Germline CDR1 reads DFQATT; CDR2 reads SNEGSKA (reference sequence). V shed 0 bases and J shed 0 bases, with 17 bases lying between them. The DNA of the CDR3 is TGCAGTGCTAGAGATGGGCGGACTACAACCATGAACACTGAAGCTTTCTTT. It encodes CSARDGRTTTMNTEAFF.

The CDR3: CASTSGSSPLHF. The CDR3 region has the DNA TGTGCCAGCACCTCGGGCAGTTCACCCCTCCACTTT. The rearrangement uses TRBV28 and TRBJ1-6, with D hard to call. The CDR3 consists of 12 residues. V gave up 7 bases and J gave up 9 bases, with 10 bases separating them. The V gene's germline CDR1 is MDHEN and CDR2 SYDVKM.

This chain links TRBV5-1 with TRBJ2-4, with 7 bases aligning to TRBD1. This CDR3 has 15 amino acids. Germline-derived CDR1 and CDR2 are SGHRS and YFSETQ. V lost 7 bases to trimming and J lost 6 bases; unmatched junction nucleotides: 13. CDR3: CASAPGGQASNIQYF. CDR3 sequence (DNA): TGCGCCAGCGCCCCGGGCGGACAGGCTTCAAACATTCAGTACTTC.

The genes are TRBV7-9 and TRBJ2-1; 7 nucleotides match TRBD2. V dropped 1 base and J dropped 2; count of bases not matched to a gene: 5. The CDR3 sequence is 16 residues long. CDR1 is SEHNR and CDR2 is FQNEAQ in the germline V gene (reference sequence). The CDR3 DNA follows: TGTGCCAGCAGCTTAGGCCCCGGGGGGACCTACAATGAGCAGTTCTTC. Translation gives CASSLGPGGTYNEQFF.

The chain carries TRBV4-2 and TRBJ1-5; possible D gene TRBD1, 6 bases. The germline V gene has CDR1 LGHNA and CDR2 YNFKEQ. The V end was cut by 0 bases, the J end by 6 bases, with 9 bases between. The CDR3 runs 14 residues. In DNA form, the CDR3 reads TGTGCCAGCAGCCAAGATCCAGGGGCTCAGCCCCAGCATTTT. Encoded protein: CASSQDPGAQPQHF.

The rearrangement links TRBV5-5 to TRBJ2-7; D remains ambiguous. Germline CDR1 reads SGHKS; CDR2 reads YYEKEE (reference sequence). CDR3 length: 14 residues. V lost 2 bases and J 3 bases, leaving 12 bases between the germline ends. For the CDR3, the DNA is TGTGCCAGCAGCTTCGCTCCGGGTAACTACGAGCAGTACTTC. Residues: CASSFAPGNYEQYF.

There are many counts of this clonotype. The rearrangement links TRBV5-1 to TRBJ2-7, with TRBD2 matching 9 bases. Unmatched junction bases numbered 3, after V lost 2 bases and J lost 3 bases. From germline, CDR1 is SGHRS and CDR2 YFSETQ. The CDR3 spans 14 residues. The CDR3 bases are TGCGCCAGCAGCTTCGCACTAGCGGGCTACGAGCAGTACTTC. Its protein is CASSFALAGYEQYF.

This clonotype was seen more than once but under ten times. The chain carries TRBV7-3 and TRBJ2-1; 7 bases fit TRBD2. V trimming: 5 bases; J trimming: 9 bases; junction bases outside the gene matches: 7. The CDR3 extends over 13 amino acids. In germline, CDR1 is SGHTA, CDR2 FQGTGA. CDR3 protein: CASSPGREVEQFF. DNA for the CDR3: TGTGCCAGCAGCCCTGGACGGGAGGTTGAGCAGTTCTTC.

The chain is built from TRBV20-1 and TRBJ1-5; no definite D call. Germline CDR1 reads DFQATT; CDR2 reads SNEGSKA (reference sequence). Trimming cost V 2 bases and J 1 base, with 12 bases left between them. The CDR3 spans 15 residues. The chain's CDR3 is CSARYGVLSNQPQHF. CDR3 nucleotide sequence: TGCAGTGCTAGATATGGGGTGTTGAGCAATCAGCCCCAGCATTTT.

V is TRBV20-1 and J is TRBJ2-5; TRBD2 aligns across 12 bases. The CDR3 spans 15 residues. Trimming cost V 6 bases and J 4 bases; bases outside gene matches: 9. CDR1 is DFQATT, CDR2 SNEGSKA, per germline (reference sequence). The CDR3: CSAPSGRAWGETQYF. In DNA, the CDR3 is TGCAGTGCACCTAGCGGGAGGGCCTGGGGAGAGACCCAGTACTTC.